The 10 T cell receptor beta chains below were found in one sample sequenced in a study of control samples from healthy donors and cancer patients. Some clones are missing from TCRdb's copy, which holds only in-frame ones; the method was immunoSEQ multiplex PCR. Of some 23,000 clones in the sample, approximately 85% were seen once. The specimen was PBMCs. The receptor set was obtained from a man aged 60 to 75 with head and neck cancer.

The chain combines TRBV30 with TRBJ2-5; TRBD2 agrees at 11 bases. Trimming took 5 bases from V and 2 from J; bases not matched to a gene: 4. Germline CDR1 reads GTSNPN; CDR2 reads SVGIG (reference sequence). The CDR3 contains 14 residues. CDR3 DNA sequence: TGTGCCTGGGGGAGACTAGCGGGACAAGAGACCCAGTACTTC. Translation: CAWGRLAGQETQYF.

The J gene is TRBJ2-6, the V gene TRBV6-6; tentatively, D is TRBD2 (6 bases). Germline values: CDR1 MNHNY, CDR2 SVGAGI (reference sequence). The CDR3 runs to 14 residues. V was trimmed by 8 bases and J by 1 base, leaving 9 bases between them. The CDR3, as DNA: TGTGCCAGCGTTGGAGGGTCTGGGGCCAACGTCCTGACTTTC. Protein product: CASVGGSGANVLTF.

The chain recombines TRBV9 with TRBJ2-5; 12 bases map to TRBD1. This CDR3 contains 17 residues. V was clipped by 1 base and J by 3 bases; unmatched bases: 7. Germline assignment: CDR1 SGDLS and CDR2 YYNGEE. The CDR3 loop reads CASSVLAGQGAKETQYF. In nucleotides, the CDR3 is TGTGCCAGCAGCGTACTGGCGGGACAGGGGGCAAAAGAGACCCAGTACTTC.

V is TRBV5-1 and J is TRBJ2-1; TRBD2 agrees at 9 bases. The V and J ends lost 1 base and 9 bases, in that order; junction bases with no gene match: 8. In germline, CDR1 is SGHRS, CDR2 YFSETQ. The CDR3 has 15 amino acids. CDR3 DNA sequence: TGCGCCAGCAGCTTGATGCGGGAGGGCCAAGCTGAGCAGTTCTTC. The encoded protein is CASSLMREGQAEQFF.

This chain links TRBV2 with TRBJ1-6, with D possibly being TRBD1 (6 bases). V was pared by 4 bases and J by 7 bases, with 8 bases between. Germline CDR1 reads SNHLY; CDR2 reads FYNNEI. CDR3 length: 13 amino acids. CDR3 DNA: TGTGCCAGCAGTGCCAGGGGAAATTCACCCCTCCACTTT. Encoded protein: CASSARGNSPLHF. Filled out from reference TRBV2 and TRBJ1-6, the complete variable domain reads EPEVTQTPSHQVTQMGQEVILRCVPISNHLYFYWYRQILGQKVEFLVSFYNNEISEKSEIFDDQFSVERPDGSNFTLKIRSTKLEDSAMYFCASSARGNSPLHFGNGTRLTVT.

The chain couples TRBV5-1 to TRBJ2-1; 11 nucleotides line up with TRBD2. The CDR3 runs to 14 residues. Germline loops: CDR1 SGHRS, CDR2 YFSETQ. V was clipped by 8 bases and J by 5 bases; unmatched bases: 6. The CDR3 loop reads CASRASGRNNEQFF. CDR3 DNA sequence: TGCGCCAGTCGAGCTAGCGGGAGGAACAATGAGCAGTTCTTC.

A few counts support this clone. The chain is built from TRBV11-2 and TRBJ1-1, with 11 nucleotides matching TRBD1. The ends lost 5 bases at V and 4 bases at J; junction bases unmatched: 3. Germline values: CDR1 SGHAT, CDR2 FQNNGV. CDR3 length equals 14 residues. Written as DNA, the CDR3 is TGTGCCAGCAGCCCGGGGACAGGGGGCACTGAAGCTTTCTTT. It codes for CASSPGTGGTEAFF.

The rearrangement joins TRBV10-2 to TRBJ1-2; possibly TRBD1 for D (5 bases). The CDR3 is 13 residues long. V lost 8 bases and J 2 bases, leaving 12 bases between the germline ends. Germline CDR1 is WSHSY and CDR2 is SAAADI. This chain's CDR3 is CASGAGSNYGYTF. CDR3 sequence (DNA): TGCGCCAGCGGGGCAGGGTCGAACTATGGCTACACCTTC.

The rearrangement uses TRBV6-5 and TRBJ1-4; weak D call: TRBD1 (5 bases). The V gene lost 6 bases and the J gene lost 5 bases, with 16 bases spanning the gap. The CDR3 is made up of 15 amino acids. Germline V lookup: CDR1 MNHEY, CDR2 SVGAGI. CDR3: CASREGQSPNEKLFF. CDR3 coding DNA: TGTGCCAGCAGGGAGGGGCAGAGCCCGAATGAAAAACTGTTTTTT.

The rearrangement links TRBV3-1 (or the pseudogene TRBV3-2) to TRBJ2-2; 9 nucleotides agree with TRBD2. The ends lost 4 bases at V and 4 bases at J; junction bases unmatched: 10. Per the germline V gene, CDR1 is LGHDT and CDR2 is YNNKEL (reference sequence). The CDR3 consists of 17 residues. The CDR3 nucleotides read TGTGCCAGCAGCCTCCTCGCGGGAGGGCCCCCCACCGGGGAGCTGTTTTTT. This encodes CASSLLAGGPPTGELFF.